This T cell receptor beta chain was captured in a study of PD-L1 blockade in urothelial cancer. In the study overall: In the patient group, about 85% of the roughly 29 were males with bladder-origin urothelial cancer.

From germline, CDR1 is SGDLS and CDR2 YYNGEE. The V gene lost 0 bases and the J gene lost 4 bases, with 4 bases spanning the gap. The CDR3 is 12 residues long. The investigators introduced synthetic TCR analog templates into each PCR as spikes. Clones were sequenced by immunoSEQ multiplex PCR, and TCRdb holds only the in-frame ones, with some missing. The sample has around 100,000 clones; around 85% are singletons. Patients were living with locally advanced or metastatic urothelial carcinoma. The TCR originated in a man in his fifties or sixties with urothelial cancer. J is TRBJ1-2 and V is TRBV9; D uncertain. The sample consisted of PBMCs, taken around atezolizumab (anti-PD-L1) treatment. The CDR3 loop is CASSVDSYGYTF. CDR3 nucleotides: TGTGCCAGCAGCGTAGACAGCTATGGCTACACCTTC.